These 13 T cell receptor beta chains were sequenced from one sample in a study of Ad26.COV2.S vaccination and SARS-CoV-2 variants. Regarding treatment: roughly 20 received Ad26.COV2.S at low or high dose, single or two shots; roughly five received placebo; per-sample allocation not given. Sampling happened 63 days after the first vaccine or placebo injection. Profiling relied on immunoSEQ multiplex PCR, and the TCRdb table lists in-frame clones only, not all of them. The data contain about 420,000 clones, more than 75% of them singletons. This material consisted of peripheral blood, taken in a trial of Ad26.COV2.S vaccine versus placebo. All receptors come from a person aged 18-60 years who received the Ad26.COV2.S COVID-19 vaccine or a placebo.

V is TRBV18 and J is TRBJ1-4, with D unclear. Between the trimmed V and J ends, which lost 2 bases and 3 bases, there was a span of 10 bases. The CDR3 contains 15 residues. Germline values: CDR1 KGHSH, CDR2 LQKENI. In DNA form, the CDR3 reads TGTGCCAGCTCACCAACCGGACGGTCTAATGAAAAACTGTTTTTT. Residues: CASSPTGRSNEKLFF.

This clone was picked up a small number of times. J is TRBJ1-6 and V is TRBV9; 8 bases match TRBD1. Germline V gene sequence: CDR1 SGDLS, CDR2 YYNGEE. V was pared by 3 bases and J by 8 bases, with 10 bases of the junction left unmatched. This CDR3 is built from 16 residues. CDR3 protein: CASSAQGGASDSPLHF. The CDR3 DNA follows: TGTGCCAGCAGCGCACAGGGGGGGGCATCGGATTCACCCCTCCACTTT.

This clone is a singleton in its sample. This chain connects TRBV7-6 to TRBJ2-3; D possibly corresponds to TRBD2 (5 bases). Trimming removed 1 base at V and 6 bases at J, with 14 bases between. Per germline, CDR1 SGHVS and CDR2 FNYEAQ. There are 15 residues in the CDR3. For the CDR3, the DNA is TGTGCCAGCAGCTTAGGCCAGGAGGCCCCGGATACGCAGTATTTT. Amino acid sequence: CASSLGQEAPDTQYF. Drawing the rest from reference TRBV7-6 and TRBJ2-3, the complete variable domain is GAGVSQSPRYKVTKRGQDVALRCDPISGHVSLYWYRQALGQGPEFLTYFNYEAQQDKSGLPNDRFSAERPEGSISTLTIQRTEQRDSAMYRCASSLGQEAPDTQYFGPGTRLTVL.

The genes are TRBV10-3 and TRBJ1-6, with 7 bases lining up with TRBD1. Germline-derived CDR1 and CDR2 are ENHRY and SYGVKD. There are 16 residues in the CDR3. J lost 4 bases, V lost 0 bases, and 3 bases had no gene match. The CDR3 spells CAISESRGSYNSPLHF. The CDR3 coding sequence is TGTGCCATCAGTGAGTCCAGGGGGAGTTATAATTCACCCCTCCACTTT.

The chain links TRBV6-2 or TRBV6-3 to TRBJ1-1; D remains unclear. Germline V gene sequence: CDR1 MNHEY, CDR2 SVGEGT. V lost 6 bases, J lost 1 base, and 18 bases lay in between. This CDR3 has 16 residues. CDR3 in amino acids: CASSEEETAWNTEAFF. DNA for the CDR3: TGTGCCAGCAGCGAAGAGGAGACGGCCTGGAACACTGAAGCTTTCTTT.

The V gene is TRBV5-1, the J gene TRBJ2-7; TRBD2 agrees at 9 bases. Unmatched junction bases numbered 8, after V lost 0 bases and J lost 4 bases. Germline V gene lookup returns CDR1 SGHRS and CDR2 YFSETQ. The CDR3 totals 16 residues. In nucleotides, the CDR3 is TGCGCCAGCAGCTTGGGTGCGCGGGGGGGCCGGTACGAGCAGTACTTC. Translating it yields CASSLGARGGRYEQYF.

Points on this clone: The sample carries other DNA sequences with the same CDR3. This chain uses TRBV7-9 with TRBJ2-5; 11 bases align to TRBD2. The CDR3 sequence is 14 residues long. Germline CDR1 reads SEHNR; CDR2 reads FQNEAQ (reference sequence). V was pared by 4 bases and J by 4 bases, with 2 bases of the junction left unmatched. The CDR3 loop reads CASSSGTSGETQYF. CDR3 DNA sequence: TGTGCCAGCAGCTCCGGGACTAGCGGAGAGACCCAGTACTTC.

The V gene is TRBV7-9, the J gene TRBJ1-5, with a weak D call TRBD1 (6 bases). The CDR3 is 15 residues long. Germline V gene lookup returns CDR1 SEHNR and CDR2 FQNEAQ (reference sequence). V dropped 1 base and J dropped 2 bases, with 9 bases sitting between them. CDR3 protein: CASSLGAGGNQPQHF. CDR3 bases: TGTGCCAGCAGCTTAGGGGCAGGGGGCAATCAGCCCCAGCATTTT. Full variable domain (rest looked up from reference TRBV7-9 and TRBJ1-5): DTGVSQNPRHKITKRGQNVTFRCDPISEHNRLYWYRQTLGQGPEFLTYFQNEAQLEKSRLLSDRFSAERPKGSFSTLEIQRTEQGDSAMYLCASSLGAGGNQPQHFGDGTRLSIL.

This chain joins TRBV29-1 and TRBJ2-3; 13 bases are shared with TRBD2. The junction had 8 bases not matched to a gene; V was cut back by 0 bases and J by 2 bases. This CDR3 region has 18 residues. CDR1 and CDR2 from the germline V gene are SQVTM and ANQGSEA. CDR3 bases: TGCAGCGTTGAAGACCGCGGACTAGCGGGGGACTACACAGATACGCAGTATTTT. This encodes CSVEDRGLAGDYTDTQYF.

The rearrangement uses TRBV9 and TRBJ1-2; D uncertain. The V gene's germline CDR1 is SGDLS and CDR2 YYNGEE. Trimming pared 4 bases from V and 7 bases from J, leaving 17 bases between. There are 14 residues in the CDR3. CDR3 protein: CASSSSVGLVGYTF. Here the CDR3 DNA reads TGTGCCAGCAGCTCTAGTGTGGGCTTGGTTGGCTACACCTTC.

The chain joins TRBV2 to TRBJ2-1, with 9 bases fitting TRBD2. J gave up 2 bases and V 6 bases, and 5 bases lay outside the gene matches. This CDR3 is built from 15 residues. CDR1 and CDR2 from the germline V gene are SNHLY and FYNNEI. CDR3 DNA: TGTGCCAGCAGGGGCGGGGGGGCCGCCTACAATGAGCAGTTCTTC. It yields the protein CASRGGGAAYNEQFF. Based on the CDR3 plus reference TRBV2 and TRBJ2-1, the full variable domain is EPEVTQTPSHQVTQMGQEVILRCVPISNHLYFYWYRQILGQKVEFLVSFYNNEISEKSEIFDDQFSVERPDGSNFTLKIRSTKLEDSAMYFCASRGGGAAYNEQFFGPGTRLTVL.

J is TRBJ1-1 and V is TRBV18; D is uncertain. CDR1 and CDR2 from the germline V gene are KGHSH and LQKENI. V lost 2 bases to trimming and J lost 7 bases, with 8 bases between them. This CDR3 region has 12 residues. CDR3 loop: CASSPTAVEAFF. The CDR3 bases are TGTGCCAGCTCACCAACCGCAGTTGAAGCTTTCTTT.

The chain joins TRBV11-2 to TRBJ1-4; D is unresolved. CDR1 is SGHAT, CDR2 FQNNGV, per germline. V shed 5 bases and J shed 4 bases, with 14 bases lying between them. The CDR3 is 15 residues long. CDR3 residues: CASSNTKALNEKLFF. For the CDR3, the DNA is TGTGCCAGCAGCAACACGAAGGCTCTTAATGAAAAACTGTTTTTT.